A selection of T cell receptor beta chains follows, all from one sample in a study of T cell changes during pregnancy in multiple sclerosis. TCRdb keeps only in-frame clones here, not all; method: immunoSEQ multiplex PCR. The sample holds 75,000 to 90,000 clones, just over 90% seen once. This specimen consisted of CD4+ T cells from peripheral blood mononuclear cells, obtained before pregnancy. These receptors were obtained from a female donor with multiple sclerosis, enrolled in a pregnancy study. The CDR3 runs from the conserved cysteine through the conserved F or W. A D gene is named only where the DNA matches it firmly. Expanded clones get a size class; other rows say once, few or many, or leave the size out.

TGTGCCAGCAGCTTAGGGACGGGACAGGGTGACTACGAGCAGTACTTC	CASSLGTGQGDYEQYF	TRBV5-6	TRBJ2-7	TRBD1	few
TGTGCCATCAGCGGGACGAACACCGGGGAGCTGTTTTTT	CAISGTNTGELFF	TRBV10-3	TRBJ2-2	NA	NA
TGTGCCAGCAGCCAGGGACAGGGGGTAGGCTACACCTTC	CASSQGQGVGYTF	TRBV14	TRBJ1-2	TRBD1	NA
TGTGCCAGCAGCCAAACAGGGTTTTTCAGCGAGCAGTACTTC	CASSQTGFFSEQYF	TRBV14	TRBJ2-7	NA	NA
TGTGCCAGCCTGGGAGCGGGGGCCTGGACCCAGTACTTC	CASLGAGAWTQYF	TRBV2	TRBJ2-5	TRBD2	NA
TGTGCCAGCAGCGTCGGGTCTCTCCCACTGGAAGAGCAGTTCTTC	CASSVGSLPLEEQFF	TRBV9	TRBJ2-1	NA	NA
TGTGCCAGCAGCTTAGGACTAGCGGGAGTCCAAGAGACCCAGTACTTC	CASSLGLAGVQETQYF	TRBV7-2	TRBJ2-5	TRBD2	NA
TGTGCCAGCTCCCTCCCACCCAGAGGGAACACTGAAGCTTTCTTT	CASSLPPRGNTEAFF	TRBV18	TRBJ1-1	NA	NA
TGTGCCAGCAGTCGGTCTAGCGGGGGTAAGGGCACAGATACGCAGTATTTT	CASSRSSGGKGTDTQYF	TRBV2	TRBJ2-3	TRBD2	NA
TGTGCCAGCTCACCCTTGACAGGGGACGAGCAGTACTTC	CASSPLTGDEQYF	TRBV18	TRBJ2-7	TRBD1	NA
TGTGCCAGCAGCCCGCCGGGACAGGGGACGCAGTATTTT	CASSPPGQGTQYF	TRBV5-6	TRBJ2-3	TRBD1	NA
TGTGCCAGCAGCCAAGGTGGTACGGGAGATTACAATGAGCAGTTCTTC	CASSQGGTGDYNEQFF	TRBV4-2	TRBJ2-1	NA	NA
TGTGCCAGTAGTCGAAATACGGCTAACAGGGGGTTGGGTGAGCAGTTCTTC	CASSRNTANRGLGEQFF	TRBV19	TRBJ2-1	TRBD1	NA
TGTGCCAGTAGTTTTACGACAGACTCCTACGAGCAGTACTTC	CASSFTTDSYEQYF	TRBV19	TRBJ2-7	NA	NA
TGTGCCTGGAGTTACGGGACAGGCAACACCGGGGAGCTGTTTTTT	CAWSYGTGNTGELFF	TRBV30	TRBJ2-2	TRBD1	NA
TGCAGTACCAGACTCGGGGATACGCAGTATTTT	CSTRLGDTQYF	TRBV20-1	TRBJ2-3	NA	NA
TGTGCCAGCAGCGTATCTCCCGACAGGGGAGGCGGAAACACCATATATTTT	CASSVSPDRGGGNTIYF	TRBV9	TRBJ1-3	TRBD1	NA
TGTGCCAGCAGTTCGCTGACTAGCTGGTACTTC	CASSSLTSWYF	TRBV28	TRBJ2-7	TRBD2	NA
TGTGCCAGTAGTTTCTTACTGGACAGGGAATCCTACGAGCAGTACTTC	CASSFLLDRESYEQYF	TRBV19	TRBJ2-7	TRBD1	once
TGTGCCAGCAGTTTAGGCGGCAGGGGGTTAGGCGAGCAGTACTTC	CASSLGGRGLGEQYF	TRBV28	TRBJ2-7	TRBD1	NA
TGTGCCAGCAGCTTTCCAGGGGGTGGCTCCTACGAGCAGTACTTC	CASSFPGGGSYEQYF	TRBV7-9	TRBJ2-7	TRBD1	NA
TGTGCCAGCAGCTTGGAGACAGGCAATCAGCCCCAGCATTTT	CASSLETGNQPQHF	TRBV5-8	TRBJ1-5	NA	NA
TGTGCCAGCTCATCCGACTTGAACACCGGGGAGCTGTTTTTT	CASSSDLNTGELFF	TRBV18	TRBJ2-2	NA	NA
TGCGCCAGCAGCTTGTGGGGGGGGGCCTCAGATACGCAGTATTTT	CASSLWGGASDTQYF	TRBV5-1	TRBJ2-3	NA	NA
TGTGCCAGCAGCCGAGGGGGGGTCGGCTCACCCCTCCACTTT	CASSRGGVGSPLHF	TRBV4-2	TRBJ1-6	NA	NA
TGTGCCAGCAGATCCGGGACTAGCGGGATATCAACCGCGTACAATGAGCAGTTCTTC	CASRSGTSGISTAYNEQFF	TRBV27	TRBJ2-1	TRBD2	once
TGTGCCAGCAGCTTCACCGCCGGGACAGGGGATTCACCCCTCCACTTT	CASSFTAGTGDSPLHF	TRBV7-9	TRBJ1-6	TRBD1	NA
TGCGCCAGCAGCTCAGGGATGGACAGGGGCTACAATGAGCAGTTCTTC	CASSSGMDRGYNEQFF	TRBV5-1	TRBJ2-1	TRBD1	NA
TGCGCCAGCAGTGATCTCGCCAGGGGGACACTTGGAGATACGCAGTATTTT	CASSDLARGTLGDTQYF	TRBV10-2	TRBJ2-3	TRBD1	NA
TGTGCCATCAGTGAAGACGGGGTGGAGACCCAGTACTTC	CAISEDGVETQYF	TRBV10-3	TRBJ2-5	NA	NA
TGTGCCAGCAGCGTAGTTGAGGGGAGGACTGAAGCTTTCTTT	CASSVVEGRTEAFF	TRBV9	TRBJ1-1	NA	NA
TGTGCCAGCAGCCTCGGGGGGCAGGGGCATTTTGAAAAACTGTTTTTT	CASSLGGQGHFEKLFF	TRBV7-8	TRBJ1-4	NA	NA
TGCGCCAGCAGTGATAGGGACAGGGAATCACCCCTCCACTTT	CASSDRDRESPLHF	TRBV10-1	TRBJ1-6	TRBD1	NA
TGCAGCACCGCCAGGGGAGGGGACACTGAAGCTTTCTTT	CSTARGGDTEAFF	TRBV29-1	TRBJ1-1	NA	NA
TGTGCCAGCATCTCACGGACAGGGGTAATGAACACTGAAGCTTTCTTT	CASISRTGVMNTEAFF	TRBV6-6	TRBJ1-1	TRBD1	NA
TGTGCCAGCAGCAAAGTGAGGGGGACAGGGGCGTACAATGAGCAGTTCTTC	CASSKVRGTGAYNEQFF	TRBV21-1	TRBJ2-1	NA	NA
TGTGCCAGCAGCGCCTCGCTCACAGGGGGCCCACCCCTCCACTTT	CASSASLTGGPPLHF	TRBV9	TRBJ1-6	TRBD1	NA
TGTGCCTGGAGTCAGACAGGGGAAAGCGAAAAACTGTTTTTT	CAWSQTGESEKLFF	TRBV30	TRBJ1-4	TRBD1	NA
TGCGCCAGCAGTGAGTCTAACGGAGCGAAGTTCTTC	CASSESNGAKFF	TRBV10-2	TRBJ2-1	NA	NA
TGTGCCAGCAGTTTTCGGGAGACCTACGAGCAGTACTTC	CASSFRETYEQYF	TRBV27	TRBJ2-7	NA	few
TGTGCCAGCAGCTTAATAGCGGGTGGCACCGGGGAGCTGTTTTTT	CASSLIAGGTGELFF	TRBV11-2	TRBJ2-2	TRBD2	NA
TGTGCCAGCAGTGACATTGGGACAGTCTATGGCTACACCTTC	CASSDIGTVYGYTF	TRBV25-1	TRBJ1-2	TRBD1	NA
TGCGCCAGCAGTGAGAAGGGGGGGCGGTCCGGCTACACCTTC	CASSEKGGRSGYTF	TRBV10-2	TRBJ1-2	NA	NA
TGCGCCAGCAGCTTGTTGGGGACAGCCGTATCCAAGTACAATGAGCAGTTCTTC	CASSLLGTAVSKYNEQFF	TRBV5-1	TRBJ2-1	TRBD1	once
TGTGCCAGCAGCCAAGGGAGACCTCGAGACTACACCTTC	CASSQGRPRDYTF	TRBV14	TRBJ1-2	NA	NA
TGTGCCAGCCGGGACACCGCTAACTATGGCTACACCTTC	CASRDTANYGYTF	TRBV5-6	TRBJ1-2	NA	NA
TGTGCCAGCAGGTGGACAGGGCCCCGGGAGCAGTACTTC	CASRWTGPREQYF	TRBV2	TRBJ2-7	TRBD1	NA